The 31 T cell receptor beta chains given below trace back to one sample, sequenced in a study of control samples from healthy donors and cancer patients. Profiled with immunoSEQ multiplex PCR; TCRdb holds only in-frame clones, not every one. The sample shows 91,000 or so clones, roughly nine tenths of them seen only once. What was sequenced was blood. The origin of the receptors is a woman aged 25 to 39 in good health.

The CDR3 sequence is CATSIQGRETQYF. The CDR3, as DNA: TGTGCCACCAGCATACAGGGTAGGGAGACCCAGTACTTC. The genes are TRBV15 and TRBJ2-5; TRBD1 is a possible D gene (6 bases). This CDR3 is 13 amino acids long. With 4 bases removed from V and 5 bases from J, the gap between germline ends came to 11 bases. Per germline, CDR1 LNHNV and CDR2 YYDKDF (reference sequence).

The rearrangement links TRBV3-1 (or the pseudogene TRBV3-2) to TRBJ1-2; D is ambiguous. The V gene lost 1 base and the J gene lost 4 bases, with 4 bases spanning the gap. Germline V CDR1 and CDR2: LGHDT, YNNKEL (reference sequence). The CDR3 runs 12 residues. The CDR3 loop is CASSQASYGYTF. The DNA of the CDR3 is TGTGCCAGCAGCCAAGCCTCCTATGGCTACACCTTC.

CDR3 nucleotides: TGTGCCTGGAGTGCGACAGGGCTCCCCGGGGGAGCTTTCTTT. Encoded protein: CAWSATGLPGGAFF. The rearrangement links TRBV30 to TRBJ1-1, with TRBD1 matching over 7 bases. The CDR3 consists of 14 residues. J lost 10 bases, V lost 1 base, and 12 bases had no gene match. Germline V CDR1 and CDR2: GTSNPN, SVGIG (reference sequence).

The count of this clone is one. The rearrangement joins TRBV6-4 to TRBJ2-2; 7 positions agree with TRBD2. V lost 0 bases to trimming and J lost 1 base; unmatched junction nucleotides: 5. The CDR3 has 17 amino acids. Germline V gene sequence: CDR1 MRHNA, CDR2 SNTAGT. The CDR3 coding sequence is TGTGCCAGCAGTGACTCTTGGGCGGGGGAGAACACCGGGGAGCTGTTTTTT. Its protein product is CASSDSWAGENTGELFF.

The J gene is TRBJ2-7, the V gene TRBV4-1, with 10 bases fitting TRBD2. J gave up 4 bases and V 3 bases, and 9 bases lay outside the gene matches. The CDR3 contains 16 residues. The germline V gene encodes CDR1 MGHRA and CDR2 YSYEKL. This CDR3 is CASSQVSSGRRYEQYF. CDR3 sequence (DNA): TGCGCCAGCAGCCAGGTCTCTAGCGGGAGACGATACGAGCAGTACTTC.

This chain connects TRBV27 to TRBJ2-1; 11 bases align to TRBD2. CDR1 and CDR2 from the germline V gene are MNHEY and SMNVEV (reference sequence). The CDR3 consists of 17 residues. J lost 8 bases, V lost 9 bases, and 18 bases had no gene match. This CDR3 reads CASTGTPLLAGGHEQFF. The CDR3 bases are TGTGCCAGTACCGGAACCCCCTTGCTAGCGGGAGGTCATGAGCAGTTCTTC.

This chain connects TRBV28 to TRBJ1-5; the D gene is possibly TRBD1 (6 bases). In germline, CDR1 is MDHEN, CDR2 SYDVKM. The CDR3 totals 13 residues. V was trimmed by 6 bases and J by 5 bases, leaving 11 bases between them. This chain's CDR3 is CASRYRVDQPQHF. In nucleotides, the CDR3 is TGTGCCAGCAGATACAGGGTTGATCAGCCCCAGCATTTT.

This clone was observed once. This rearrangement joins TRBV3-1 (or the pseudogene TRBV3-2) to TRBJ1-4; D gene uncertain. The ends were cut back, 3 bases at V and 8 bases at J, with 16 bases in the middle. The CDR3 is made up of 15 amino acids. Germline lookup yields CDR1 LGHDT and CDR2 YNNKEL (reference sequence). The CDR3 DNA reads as TGTGCCAGCAGCCATGTGGCAGGATCGTTGGAAAAACTGTTTTTT. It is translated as CASSHVAGSLEKLFF.

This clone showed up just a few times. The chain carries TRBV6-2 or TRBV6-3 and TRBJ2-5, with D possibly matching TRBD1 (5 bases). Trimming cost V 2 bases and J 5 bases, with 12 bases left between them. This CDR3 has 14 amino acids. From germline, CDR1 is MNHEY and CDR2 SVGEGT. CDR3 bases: TGTGCCAGCAGTTACGGGAAGAAGGGGGAGACCCAGTACTTC. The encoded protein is CASSYGKKGETQYF.

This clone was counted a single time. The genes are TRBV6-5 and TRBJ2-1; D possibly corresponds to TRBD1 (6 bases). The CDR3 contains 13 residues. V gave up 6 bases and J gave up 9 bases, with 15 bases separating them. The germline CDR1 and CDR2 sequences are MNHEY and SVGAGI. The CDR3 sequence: CASSPSRGGEQFF. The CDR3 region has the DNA TGTGCCAGCAGCCCATCCAGGGGCGGTGAGCAGTTCTTC.

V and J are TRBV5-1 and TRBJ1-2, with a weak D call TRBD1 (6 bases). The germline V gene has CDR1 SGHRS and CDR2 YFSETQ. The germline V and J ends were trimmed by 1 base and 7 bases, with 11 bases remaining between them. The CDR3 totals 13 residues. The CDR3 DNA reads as TGCGCCAGCAGCTTGTCCAGGGGCTCTGGCTACACCTTC. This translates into CASSLSRGSGYTF.

This CDR3 is CASSLSRIPGDSYNEQFF. Written as DNA, the CDR3 is TGTGCCAGCAGCTTATCGCGTATTCCGGGGGATTCCTACAATGAGCAGTTCTTC. V usage is TRBV7-9 and J usage is TRBJ2-1; the D gene is possibly TRBD2 (6 bases). CDR3 length: 18 amino acids. V was trimmed by 2 bases and J by 1 base, leaving 18 bases between them. Germline V CDR1 and CDR2: SEHNR, FQNEAQ (reference sequence).

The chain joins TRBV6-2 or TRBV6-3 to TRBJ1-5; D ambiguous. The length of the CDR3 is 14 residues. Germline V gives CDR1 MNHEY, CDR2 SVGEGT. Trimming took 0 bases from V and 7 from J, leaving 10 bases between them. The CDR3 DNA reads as TGTGCCAGCAGTTACTCCTCGCGACGGCAGCCCCAGCATTTT. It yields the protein CASSYSSRRQPQHF.

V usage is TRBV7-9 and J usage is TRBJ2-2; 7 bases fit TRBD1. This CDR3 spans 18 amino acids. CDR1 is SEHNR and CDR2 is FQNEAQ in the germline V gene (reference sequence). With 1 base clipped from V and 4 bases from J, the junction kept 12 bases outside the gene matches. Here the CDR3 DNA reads TGTGCCAGCAGCTTAGTCCCTACTAGGGACAGCCCCACCGGGGAGCTGTTTTTT. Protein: CASSLVPTRDSPTGELFF.

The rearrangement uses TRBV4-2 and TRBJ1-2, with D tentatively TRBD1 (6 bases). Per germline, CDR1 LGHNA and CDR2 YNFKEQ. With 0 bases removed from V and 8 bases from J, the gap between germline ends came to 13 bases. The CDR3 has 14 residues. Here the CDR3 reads CASSQDAGAEGYTF. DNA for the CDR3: TGTGCCAGCAGCCAAGATGCGGGGGCGGAGGGCTACACCTTC.

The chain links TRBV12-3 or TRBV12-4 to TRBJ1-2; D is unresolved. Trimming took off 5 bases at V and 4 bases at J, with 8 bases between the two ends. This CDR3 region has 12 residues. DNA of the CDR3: TGTGCCAGCAGTCAGATGAGCTATGGCTACACCTTC. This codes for CASSQMSYGYTF.

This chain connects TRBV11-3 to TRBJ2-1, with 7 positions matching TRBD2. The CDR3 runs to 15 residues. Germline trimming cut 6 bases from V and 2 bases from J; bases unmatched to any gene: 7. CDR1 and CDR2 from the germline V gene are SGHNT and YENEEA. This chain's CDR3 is CASSPSGTAYNEQFF. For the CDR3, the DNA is TGTGCCAGCAGTCCCAGCGGGACGGCCTACAATGAGCAGTTCTTC.

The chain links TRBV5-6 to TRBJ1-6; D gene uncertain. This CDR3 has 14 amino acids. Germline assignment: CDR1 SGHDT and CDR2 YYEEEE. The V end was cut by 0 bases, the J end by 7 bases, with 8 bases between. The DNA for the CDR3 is TGTGCCAGCAGCTTGGAGGTCGGAAATTCACCCCTCCACTTT. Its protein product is CASSLEVGNSPLHF.

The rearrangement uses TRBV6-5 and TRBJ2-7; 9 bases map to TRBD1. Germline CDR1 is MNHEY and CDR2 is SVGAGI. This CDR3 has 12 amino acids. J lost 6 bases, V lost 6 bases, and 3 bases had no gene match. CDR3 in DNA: TGTGCCAGCAGGAAGGACAGGGGCGAGCAGTACTTC. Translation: CASRKDRGEQYF.

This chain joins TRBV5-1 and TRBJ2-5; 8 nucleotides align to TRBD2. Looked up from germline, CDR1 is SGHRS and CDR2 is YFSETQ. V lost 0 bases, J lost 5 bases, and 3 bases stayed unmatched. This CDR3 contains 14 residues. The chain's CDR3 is CASSLGPGGETQYF. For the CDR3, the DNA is TGCGCCAGCAGCTTGGGACCGGGGGGGGAGACCCAGTACTTC.

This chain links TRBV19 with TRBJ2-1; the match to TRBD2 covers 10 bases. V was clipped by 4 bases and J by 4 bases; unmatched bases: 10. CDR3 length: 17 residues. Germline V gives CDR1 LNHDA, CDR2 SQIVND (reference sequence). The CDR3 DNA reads TGTGCCAGTAGTACCGGTCCCACTAGCGGGACATACAATGAGCAGTTCTTC. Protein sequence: CASSTGPTSGTYNEQFF.

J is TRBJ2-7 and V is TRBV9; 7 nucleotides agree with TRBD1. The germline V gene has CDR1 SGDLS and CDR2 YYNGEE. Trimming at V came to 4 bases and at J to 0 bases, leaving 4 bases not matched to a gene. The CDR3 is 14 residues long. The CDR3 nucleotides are TGTGCCAGCAGCTCCCGGGACAGCTCCTACGAGCAGTACTTC. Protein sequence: CASSSRDSSYEQYF. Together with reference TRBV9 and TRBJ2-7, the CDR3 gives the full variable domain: DSGVTQTPKHLITATGQRVTLRCSPRSGDLSVYWYQQSLDQGLQFLIQYYNGEERAKGNILERFSAQQFPDLHSELNLSSLELGDSALYFCASSSRDSSYEQYFGPGTRLTVT.

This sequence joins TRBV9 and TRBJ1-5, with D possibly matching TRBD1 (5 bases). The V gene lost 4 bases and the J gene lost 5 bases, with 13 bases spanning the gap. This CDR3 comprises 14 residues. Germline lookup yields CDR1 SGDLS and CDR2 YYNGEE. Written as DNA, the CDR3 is TGTGCCAGCAGCCCGCCGGGGGTAGATCAGCCCCAGCATTTT. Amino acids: CASSPPGVDQPQHF.

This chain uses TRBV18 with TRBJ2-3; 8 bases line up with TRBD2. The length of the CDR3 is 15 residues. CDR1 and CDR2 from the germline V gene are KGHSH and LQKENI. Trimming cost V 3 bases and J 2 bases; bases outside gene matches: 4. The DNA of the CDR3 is TGTGCCAGCTCACCGGCCGGGGGGGCCACAGATACGCAGTATTTT. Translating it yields CASSPAGGATDTQYF.

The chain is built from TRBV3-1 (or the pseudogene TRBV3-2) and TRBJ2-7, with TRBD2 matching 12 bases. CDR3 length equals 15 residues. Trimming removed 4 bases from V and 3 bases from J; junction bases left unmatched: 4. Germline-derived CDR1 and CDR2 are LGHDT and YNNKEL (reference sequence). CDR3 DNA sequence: TGTGCCAGCAGCCGCACTAGCGGGGGGCTCTACGAGCAGTACTTC. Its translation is CASSRTSGGLYEQYF.

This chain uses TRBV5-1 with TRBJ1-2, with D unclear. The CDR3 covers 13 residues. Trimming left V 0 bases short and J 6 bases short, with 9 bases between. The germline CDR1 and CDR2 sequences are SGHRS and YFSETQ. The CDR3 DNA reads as TGCGCCAGCAGCTTGGAGCCGGGAAATGGCTACACCTTC. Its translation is CASSLEPGNGYTF.

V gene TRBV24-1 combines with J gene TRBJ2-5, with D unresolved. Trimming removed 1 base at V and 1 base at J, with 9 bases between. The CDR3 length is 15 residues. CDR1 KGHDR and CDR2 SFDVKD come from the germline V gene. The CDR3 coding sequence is TGTGCCACCAGTGATTTCCCCGGGCCCCAAGAGACCCAGTACTTC. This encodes CATSDFPGPQETQYF.

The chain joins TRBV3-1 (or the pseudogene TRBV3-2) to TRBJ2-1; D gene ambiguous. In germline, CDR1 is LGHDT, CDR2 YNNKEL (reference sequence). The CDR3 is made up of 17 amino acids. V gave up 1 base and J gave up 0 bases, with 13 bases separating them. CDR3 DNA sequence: TGTGCCAGCAGCCAAGGATCCACGCGTCTCTCCTACAATGAGCAGTTCTTC. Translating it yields CASSQGSTRLSYNEQFF.

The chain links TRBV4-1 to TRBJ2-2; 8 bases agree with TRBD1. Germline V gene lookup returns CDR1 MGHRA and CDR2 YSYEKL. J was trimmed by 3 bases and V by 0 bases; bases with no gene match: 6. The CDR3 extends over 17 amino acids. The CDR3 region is CASSQERRGRYTGELFF. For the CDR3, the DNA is TGCGCCAGCAGCCAAGAGCGCAGGGGGCGGTACACCGGGGAGCTGTTTTTT.

The CDR3, as DNA: TGTGCCAGCAGTTTCTTCCTGAGCTCCTATAATTCACCCCTCCACTTT. It specifies CASSFFLSSYNSPLHF. The V call is TRBV27, the J call TRBJ1-6, with D hard to call. Germline CDR1 reads MNHEY; CDR2 reads SMNVEV (reference sequence). Trimming took off 3 bases at V and 0 bases at J, with 9 bases between the two ends. This CDR3 region has 16 residues.

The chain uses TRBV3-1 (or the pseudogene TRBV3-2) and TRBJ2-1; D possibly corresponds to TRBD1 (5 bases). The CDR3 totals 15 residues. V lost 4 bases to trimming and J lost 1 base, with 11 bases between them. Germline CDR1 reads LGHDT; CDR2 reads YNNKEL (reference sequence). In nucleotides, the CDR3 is TGTGCCAGCAGCCCCAGCGACAGATCCTACAATGAGCAGTTCTTC. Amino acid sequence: CASSPSDRSYNEQFF.